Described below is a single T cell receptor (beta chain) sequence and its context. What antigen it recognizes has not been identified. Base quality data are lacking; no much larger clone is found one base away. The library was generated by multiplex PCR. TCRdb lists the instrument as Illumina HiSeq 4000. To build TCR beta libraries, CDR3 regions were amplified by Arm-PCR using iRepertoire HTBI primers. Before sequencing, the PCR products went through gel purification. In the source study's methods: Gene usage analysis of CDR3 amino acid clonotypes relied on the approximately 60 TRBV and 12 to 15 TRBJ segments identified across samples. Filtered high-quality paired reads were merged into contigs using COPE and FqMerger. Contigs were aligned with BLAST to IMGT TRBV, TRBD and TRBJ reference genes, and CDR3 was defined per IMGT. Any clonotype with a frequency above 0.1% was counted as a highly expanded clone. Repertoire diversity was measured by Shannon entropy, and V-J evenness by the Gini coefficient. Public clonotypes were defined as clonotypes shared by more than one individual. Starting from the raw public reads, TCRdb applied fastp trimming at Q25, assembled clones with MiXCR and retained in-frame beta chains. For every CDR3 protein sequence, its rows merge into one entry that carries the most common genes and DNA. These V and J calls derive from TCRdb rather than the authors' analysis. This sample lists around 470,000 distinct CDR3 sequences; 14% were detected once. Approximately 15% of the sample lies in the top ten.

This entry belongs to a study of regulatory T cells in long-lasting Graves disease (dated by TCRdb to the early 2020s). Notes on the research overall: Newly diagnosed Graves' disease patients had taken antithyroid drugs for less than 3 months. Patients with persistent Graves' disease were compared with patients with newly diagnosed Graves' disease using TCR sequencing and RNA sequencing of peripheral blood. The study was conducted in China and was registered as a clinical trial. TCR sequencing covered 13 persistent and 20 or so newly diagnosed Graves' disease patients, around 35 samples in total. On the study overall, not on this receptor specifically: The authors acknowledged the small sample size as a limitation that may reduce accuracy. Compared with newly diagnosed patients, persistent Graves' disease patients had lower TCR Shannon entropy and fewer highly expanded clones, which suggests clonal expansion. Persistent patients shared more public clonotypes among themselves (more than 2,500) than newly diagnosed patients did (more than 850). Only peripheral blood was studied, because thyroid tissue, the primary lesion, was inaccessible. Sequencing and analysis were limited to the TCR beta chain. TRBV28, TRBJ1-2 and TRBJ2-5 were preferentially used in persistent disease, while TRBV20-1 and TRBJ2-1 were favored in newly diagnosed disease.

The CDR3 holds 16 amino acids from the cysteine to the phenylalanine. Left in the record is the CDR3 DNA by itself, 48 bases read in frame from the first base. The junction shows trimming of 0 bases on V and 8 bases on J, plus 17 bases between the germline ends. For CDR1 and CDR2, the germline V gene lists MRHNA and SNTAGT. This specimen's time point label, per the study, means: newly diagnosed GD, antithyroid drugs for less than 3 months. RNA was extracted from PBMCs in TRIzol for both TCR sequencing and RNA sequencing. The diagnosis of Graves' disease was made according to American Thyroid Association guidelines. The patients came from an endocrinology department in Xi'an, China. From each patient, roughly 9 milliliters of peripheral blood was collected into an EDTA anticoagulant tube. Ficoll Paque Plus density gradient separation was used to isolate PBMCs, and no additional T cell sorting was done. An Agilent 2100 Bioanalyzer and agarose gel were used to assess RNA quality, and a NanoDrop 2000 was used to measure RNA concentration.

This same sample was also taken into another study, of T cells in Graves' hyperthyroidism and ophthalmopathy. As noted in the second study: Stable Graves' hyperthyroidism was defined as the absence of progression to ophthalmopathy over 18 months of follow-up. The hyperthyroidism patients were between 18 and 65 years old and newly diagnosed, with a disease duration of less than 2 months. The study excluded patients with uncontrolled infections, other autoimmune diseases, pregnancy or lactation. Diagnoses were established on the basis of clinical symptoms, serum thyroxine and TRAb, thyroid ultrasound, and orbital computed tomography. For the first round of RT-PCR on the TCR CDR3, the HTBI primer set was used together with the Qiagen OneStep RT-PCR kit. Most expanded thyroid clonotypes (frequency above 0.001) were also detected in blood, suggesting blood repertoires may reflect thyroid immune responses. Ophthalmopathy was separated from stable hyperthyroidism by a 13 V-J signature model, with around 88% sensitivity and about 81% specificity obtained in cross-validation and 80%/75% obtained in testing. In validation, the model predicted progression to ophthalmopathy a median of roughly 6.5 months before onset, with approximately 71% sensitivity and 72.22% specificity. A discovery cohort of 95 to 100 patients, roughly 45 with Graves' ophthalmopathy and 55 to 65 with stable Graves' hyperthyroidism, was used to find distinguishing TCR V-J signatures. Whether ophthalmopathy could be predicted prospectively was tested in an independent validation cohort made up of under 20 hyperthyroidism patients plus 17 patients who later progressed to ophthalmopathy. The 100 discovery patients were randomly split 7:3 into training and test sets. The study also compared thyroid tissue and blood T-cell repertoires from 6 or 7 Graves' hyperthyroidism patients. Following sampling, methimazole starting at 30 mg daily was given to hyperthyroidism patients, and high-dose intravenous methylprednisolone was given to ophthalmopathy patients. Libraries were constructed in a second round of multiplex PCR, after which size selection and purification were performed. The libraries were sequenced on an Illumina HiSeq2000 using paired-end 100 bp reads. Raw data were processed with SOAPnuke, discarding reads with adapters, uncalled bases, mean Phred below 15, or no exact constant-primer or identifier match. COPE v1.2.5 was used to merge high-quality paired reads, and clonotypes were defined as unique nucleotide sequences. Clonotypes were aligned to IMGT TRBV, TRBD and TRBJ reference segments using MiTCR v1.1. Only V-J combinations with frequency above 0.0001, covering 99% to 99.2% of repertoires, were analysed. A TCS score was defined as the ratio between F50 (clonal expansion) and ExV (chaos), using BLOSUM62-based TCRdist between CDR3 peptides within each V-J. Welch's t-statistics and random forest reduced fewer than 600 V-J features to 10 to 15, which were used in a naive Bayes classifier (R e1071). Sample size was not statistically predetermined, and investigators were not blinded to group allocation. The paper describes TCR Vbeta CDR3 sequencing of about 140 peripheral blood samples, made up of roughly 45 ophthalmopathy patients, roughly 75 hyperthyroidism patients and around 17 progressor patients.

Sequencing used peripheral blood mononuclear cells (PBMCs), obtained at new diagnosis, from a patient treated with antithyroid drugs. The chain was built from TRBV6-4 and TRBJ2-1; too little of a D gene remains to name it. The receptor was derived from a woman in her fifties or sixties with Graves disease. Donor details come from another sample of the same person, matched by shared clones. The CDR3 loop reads CASSDSYSPQTHEQFF. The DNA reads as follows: TGTGCCAGCAGTGACTCGTATTCCCCTCAGACACATGAGCAGTTCTTC.